What follows are 29 T cell receptor gamma chains derived from one specimen sequenced in a study of gamma delta lymphoproliferative disorders and STAT genes (dated by TCRdb to 2016 to 2019). The library was built by means of multiplex PCR. The data were produced on an Illumina MiSeq. Identical DNA sequences were merged into single rows after TCRdb reprocessed the public reads with CATT. The sample table lists over a thousand gamma-chain clones, 8.2% of them with a count of one. The ten largest clones take up more than 50% of the sample. For both patients and controls, peripheral blood mononuclear cells were isolated, and the genomic DNA from these cells was used for TCR sequencing. Sample: blood. The receptor source for this set is a human donor with gamma-delta T-cell large granular lymphocyte leukemia.

By sample share, this clone is medium-sized. The J gene is TRGJ1 or TRGJ2, the V gene TRGV10. The J gene is not listed in TCRdb, so it was assigned here from a DNA match to germline. TRGV10 is marked as an open reading frame, function uncertain. This CDR3 comprises 12 residues. J gave up 6 bases and V 8 bases, and 8 bases lay outside the gene matches. CDR3 coding DNA: TGTGCTGCGTGGGATTTGGTTTATAAGAAACTCTTT. Its translation is CAAWDLVYKKLF.

There are many counts of this clone. V gene TRGV2 was called; the J gene was not. Germline assignment: CDR1 EGSNGY and CDR2 YDSYNSKV. This CDR3 contains 10 residues. CDR3 DNA sequence: TGTGCCACCTGGGACGGGCTTAAACTCTTT. Protein sequence: CATWDGLKLF.

In its sample, this clone ranks as medium-sized. The chain joins TRGV8 to TRGJ1 or TRGJ2. The J gene, missing from TCRdb, was assigned here through DNA to germline matching. J lost 7 bases, V lost 4 bases, and 13 bases had no gene match. Germline V gives CDR1 VENAVY, CDR2 YDSYNSRV. The CDR3 spans 14 residues. The CDR3 loop reads CATWEDSPLYKKLF. CDR3 coding DNA: TGTGCCACCTGGGAGGATAGCCCCTTATATAAGAAACTCTTT.

This clone was seen at least ten times. The J gene is TRGJ1 or TRGJ2, the V gene TRGV3. TCRdb lists no J gene, so it was determined here by aligning the DNA to germline. The germline V gene has CDR1 VTNTFY and CDR2 YDVSTARD (reference sequence). Trimming at V came to 0 bases and at J to 11 bases, leaving 7 bases not matched to a gene. The CDR3 runs 12 residues. The CDR3 loop reads CATWDRRDEKLF. For the CDR3, the DNA is TGTGCCACCTGGGACAGGCGGGATGAGAAACTCTTT.

By share, this clone ranks as medium-sized. The gene calls are TRGV2 and TRGJ1 or TRGJ2. Matching the DNA to germline supplied the J gene, which TCRdb does not give. CDR1 is EGSNGY and CDR2 is YDSYNSKV in the germline V gene. The CDR3 totals 10 residues. V gave up 2 bases and J gave up 10 bases; unmatched junction bases: 2. The CDR3 DNA sequence: TGTGCCACCTGGGACGTAAAGAAACTCTTT. Translating it yields CATWDVKKLF.

This clone rates as medium-sized. This rearrangement joins TRGV10 to TRGJ1 or TRGJ2. Germline matching of the DNA provided the J gene here, since TCRdb leaves it blank. TRGV10 is annotated as an ORF whose role is uncertain. V dropped 8 bases and J dropped 5; count of bases not matched to a gene: 16. The CDR3 runs to 15 residues. CDR3 DNA: TGTGCTGCGTGGGATCCGCTCGTAGGAAATTATAAGAAACTCTTT. Protein product: CAAWDPLVGNYKKLF.

Judged by abundance, this clone is large. This sequence joins TRGV9 and TRGJ1 or TRGJ2. The J gene was not available in TCRdb and was assigned here by matching the DNA to germline segments. The ends lost 0 bases at V and 4 bases at J; junction bases unmatched: 6. The CDR3 spans 14 residues. Germline CDR1 is GITISATS and CDR2 is ISYDGTV (reference sequence). DNA of the CDR3: TGTGCCTTGTGGGAGGTGCAGGGCTATTATAAGAAACTCTTT. Its translation is CALWEVQGYYKKLF.

Details on this clone: The protein TCRdb lists belongs to a much larger clone and differs from this DNA's translation at residue 5, which points to a read error; the protein shown is made from the DNA. The CDR3 region is CATWEGWIKTF. The CDR3 nucleotides are TGTGCCACCTGGGAAGGCTGGATCAAGACGTTT. The V call is TRGV2, the J call TRGJP2. As TCRdb names no J gene, one was assigned here on the basis of a DNA match to germline. The CDR3 spans 11 residues. V was clipped by 4 bases and J by 11 bases; unmatched bases: 4. Germline V gives CDR1 EGSNGY, CDR2 YDSYNSKV.

By sample fraction, this clone is medium-sized (0.01 to 0.1%). V gene TRGV2 combines with J gene TRGJ1 or TRGJ2. The J gene was missing in TCRdb and was found by matching the end of the DNA to germline. Germline CDR1 is EGSNGY and CDR2 is YDSYNSKV. J gave up 5 bases and V 0 bases, and 1 base lay outside the gene matches. The CDR3 covers 12 residues. The CDR3 coding sequence is TGTGCCACCTGGGACGGGAATTATAAGAAACTCTTT. Residues: CATWDGNYKKLF.

The CDR3 DNA reads TGTGCCTGCTTGATATATACCACTGGTTGGTTCAAGATATTT. Translation gives CACLIYTTGWFKIF. The V call is TRGV11, the J call TRGJP1. The J gene, left out of TCRdb, was set here by checking the DNA against germline. Being an ORF, TRGV11 has a function that is uncertain. The V gene end was trimmed by 11 bases and the J gene end by 0 bases; junction bases not matched to a gene: 6. This CDR3 is built from 14 residues.

In its sample, this clone is medium-sized (0.01 to 0.1%). The chain joins TRGV10 to TRGJ1 or TRGJ2. TCRdb leaves out the J gene; it was filled in here by matching the DNA to germline. TRGV10 is marked as an open reading frame, function uncertain. The length of the CDR3 is 12 residues. Losses at the gene ends were 8 bases for V and 3 bases for J; bases not matched to a gene: 5. CDR3 loop: CAAWAIYYKKLF. CDR3 coding DNA: TGTGCTGCGTGGGCAATTTATTATAAGAAACTCTTT.

In its sample, this clone is large. V and J are TRGV9 and TRGJ1 or TRGJ2. TCRdb offers no J gene call, so here the DNA was matched to germline to obtain one. V was clipped by 4 bases and J by 0 bases; unmatched bases: 3. Germline-derived CDR1 and CDR2 are GITISATS and ISYDGTV (reference sequence). This CDR3 has 13 amino acids. CDR3 sequence reads: CALWDVNYYKKLF. In DNA form, the CDR3 reads TGTGCCTTGTGGGACGTGAATTATTATAAGAAACTCTTT.

This clone qualifies as medium-sized. The identical CDR3 is also encoded by other nucleotide sequences in the sample. The chain carries TRGV2 and TRGJP2. Here the J gene came from matching the DNA to germline, since TCRdb omits it. This CDR3 has 15 residues. CDR1 and CDR2 (germline): EGSNGY, YDSYNSKV. V lost 0 bases and J lost 5; bases outside the gene matches: 6. The CDR3 nucleotides read TGTGCCACCTGGGACGGGCCCAGAAGTGATTGGATCAAGACGTTT. It yields the protein CATWDGPRSDWIKTF.

V and J are TRGV2 and TRGJ1 or TRGJ2. The J gene, absent from TCRdb, was called here by matching the DNA to germline. Germline V lookup: CDR1 EGSNGY, CDR2 YDSYNSKV. The CDR3 has 12 amino acids. J gave up 2 bases and V 5 bases, and 3 bases lay outside the gene matches. The CDR3 here is CATWVDYYKKLF. In DNA, the CDR3 is TGTGCCACCTGGGTCGATTATTATAAGAAACTCTTT.

This clone was seen repeatedly, ten times or more. J is TRGJ1 or TRGJ2 and V is TRGV9. Germline matching of the DNA provided the J gene here, since TCRdb leaves it blank. The CDR3 totals 12 residues. CDR1 is GITISATS and CDR2 is ISYDGTV in the germline V gene (reference sequence). The junction had 4 bases not matched to a gene; V was cut back by 5 bases and J by 3 bases. The CDR3 protein is CALWVIYYKKLF. CDR3 coding DNA: TGTGCCTTGTGGGTCATTTATTATAAGAAACTCTTT.

About this clone: The mismatch at residue 7 between this DNA's translation and the TCRdb protein of a much larger clone likely reflects a read error; the protein shown is translated from the DNA. The chain employs TRGV10 and TRGJ1 or TRGJ2. The J gene, left out of TCRdb, was set here by checking the DNA against germline. TRGV10 is classed as an ORF, of uncertain function. V lost 8 bases, J lost 7 bases, and 9 bases stayed unmatched. This CDR3 has 12 residues. The CDR3 region has the DNA TGTGCTGCGTGGGATTATAGATATAAGAAACTCTTT. It is translated as CAAWDYRYKKLF.

This clone appeared many times. The chain is built from TRGV2 and TRGJ1 or TRGJ2. Germline matching of the DNA provided the J gene here, since TCRdb leaves it blank. Trimming removed 0 bases from V and 6 bases from J; junction bases left unmatched: 8. The CDR3 is made up of 14 amino acids. Looked up from germline, CDR1 is EGSNGY and CDR2 is YDSYNSKV. The CDR3 protein is CATWDGPGGYKKLF. CDR3 coding DNA: TGTGCCACCTGGGACGGGCCTGGAGGTTATAAGAAACTCTTT.

This clone is classed as large. Other nucleotide sequences from this sample produce the same CDR3. The chain is built from TRGV4 and TRGJ1 or TRGJ2. Germline matching of the DNA provided the J gene here, since TCRdb leaves it blank. The length of the CDR3 is 16 residues. The V gene's germline CDR1 is EGSTGY and CDR2 YDSYTSSV. Trimming at V came to 0 bases and at J to 2 bases, leaving 10 bases not matched to a gene. The CDR3 is CATWDGPGIHYYKKLF. The CDR3 nucleotides read TGTGCCACCTGGGATGGGCCAGGAATTCATTATTATAAGAAACTCTTT.

This clone has at least ten counts. CDR3 sequence (DNA): TGTGCTGCGTGGGATATCGGGAAACTCTTT. Protein sequence: CAAWDIGKLF. The chain links TRGV10 to TRGJ1 or TRGJ2. Since TCRdb gives no J gene, matching the DNA to germline was used here to assign it. TRGV10 is known as an ORF, though its function is uncertain. The trim removed 8 bases at V and 12 bases at J, leaving 8 bases unmatched. The CDR3 runs to 10 residues.

This clone turned up a few times. The protein TCRdb gives is from a much larger clone and does not agree with this DNA's translation at residue 13, likely a read error; the protein shown here comes from the DNA. The chain links TRGV10 to TRGJP1. The J gene is absent in TCRdb and was assigned here via DNA matching to germline. TRGV10 belongs to the ORF category, with a function that is uncertain. The CDR3 loop spans 16 amino acids. DNA for the CDR3: TGTGCTGCGTGGGATTATACCGGTGGGACTGGTTGGCTCAAGATATTT. It is translated as CAAWDYTGGTGWLKIF.

With regard to this clone: TCRdb has a much larger clone's protein, which differs at residue 8 from the translation of this DNA, likely because of a read error; what is shown is the protein translated from the DNA. The V call is TRGV8, the J call TRGJP2. Since TCRdb gives no J gene, matching the DNA to germline was used here to assign it. After removal of 0 bases from V and 0 bases from J, the junction contained 7 bases not matched to a gene. The CDR3 runs to 17 residues. Germline CDR1 is VENAVY and CDR2 is YDSYNSRV. CDR3 protein: CATWDRRRYSSDWIKTF. The CDR3 DNA reads as TGTGCCACCTGGGATAGGCGGCGGTATAGTAGTGATTGGATCAAGACGTTT.

This clone is medium-sized (0.01 to 0.1%) in the sample. This sequence joins TRGV2 and TRGJP1. Matching the DNA to germline supplied the J gene, which TCRdb does not give. The CDR3 contains 15 residues. Germline CDR1 and CDR2: EGSNGY and YDSYNSKV. With 0 bases clipped from V and 3 bases from J, the junction kept 4 bases outside the gene matches. DNA of the CDR3: TGTGCCACCTGGGACGGGCTTGCCACTGGTTGGTTCAAGATATTT. Amino acid sequence: CATWDGLATGWFKIF.

Sample share makes this clone medium-sized (0.01 to 0.1%). CDR3 residues: CATLDPERKKLF. DNA for the CDR3: TGTGCCACCTTAGATCCTGAAAGAAAGAAACTCTTT. This chain uses TRGV4 with TRGJ1 or TRGJ2. TCRdb carries no J gene annotation; the J gene was assigned here by matching the DNA with germline. Germline values: CDR1 EGSTGY, CDR2 YDSYTSSV. CDR3 size: 12 residues. V lost 8 bases and J lost 10; bases outside the gene matches: 14.

This clone was found a few times. The chain is built from TRGV9 and TRGJP. TCRdb does not report a J gene; here it was assigned by matching the DNA to germline references. The CDR3 loop spans 16 amino acids. Germline V gene sequence: CDR1 GITISATS, CDR2 ISYDGTV (reference sequence). J lost 6 bases, V lost 0 bases, and 2 bases had no gene match. The CDR3 here is CALWEVRELGKKIKVF. The CDR3 DNA follows: TGTGCCTTGTGGGAGGTGCGAGAGTTGGGCAAAAAAATCAAGGTATTT.

This clone was recorded a few times. A much larger clone lies a single base off, so this may be a read error. Because the CDR3's place on the DNA is in doubt, the DNA is left out and the CDR3 is given as listed by TCRdb. No J gene was assigned, while the V gene was called as TRGV11. TRGV11 qualifies as an ORF whose function is uncertain. The CDR3 sequence runs 16 residues, both termini included. The CDR3 loop reads CTTVPAGLEVYYKKLF.

This clone came up many times. CDR3 in amino acids: CATWDGPAGRSYYKKLF. In DNA form, the CDR3 reads TGTGCCACCTGGGACGGCCCCGCAGGGAGATCTTATTATAAGAAACTCTTT. This chain joins TRGV2 and TRGJ1 or TRGJ2. The J gene was not available in TCRdb and was assigned here by matching the DNA to germline segments. CDR3 length: 17 amino acids. Germline CDR1 EGSNGY, CDR2 YDSYNSKV. Trimming removed 1 base from V and 3 bases from J; junction bases left unmatched: 15.

This clone is classed as medium-sized (0.01 to 0.1%). V and J are TRGV2 and TRGJ1 or TRGJ2. Here the J gene came from matching the DNA to germline, since TCRdb omits it. Germline loops: CDR1 EGSNGY, CDR2 YDSYNSKV. The CDR3 totals 13 residues. The trim removed 0 bases at V and 6 bases at J, leaving 5 bases unmatched. In DNA, the CDR3 is TGTGCCACCTGGGACGGGCCCTTTTATAAGAAACTCTTT. Residues: CATWDGPFYKKLF.

By share, this clone counts as medium-sized. The chain recombines TRGV3 with TRGJ1 or TRGJ2. As TCRdb names no J gene, one was assigned here on the basis of a DNA match to germline. The germline V gene encodes CDR1 VTNTFY and CDR2 YDVSTARD (reference sequence). The CDR3 is 15 residues long. The J segment lost 2 bases and the V segment lost 0 bases, leaving 7 bases of the junction unmatched. CDR3 amino acids: CATWDRHGYYYKKLF. For the CDR3, the DNA is TGTGCCACCTGGGACAGGCATGGGTATTATTATAAGAAACTCTTT.

As to this clone: DNA and listed protein disagree at residue 6, so the protein shown here was translated from the DNA. V is TRGV3 and J is TRGJ1 or TRGJ2. TCRdb records no J gene; here it was assigned by comparing the DNA to germline. This CDR3 has 11 residues. V trimming: 2 bases; J trimming: 9 bases; junction bases outside the gene matches: 4. The germline V gene encodes CDR1 VTNTFY and CDR2 YDVSTARD (reference sequence). The CDR3 nucleotides are TGTGCCACCTGGGACACATCTAAGAAACTCTTT. This encodes CATWDTSKKLF.